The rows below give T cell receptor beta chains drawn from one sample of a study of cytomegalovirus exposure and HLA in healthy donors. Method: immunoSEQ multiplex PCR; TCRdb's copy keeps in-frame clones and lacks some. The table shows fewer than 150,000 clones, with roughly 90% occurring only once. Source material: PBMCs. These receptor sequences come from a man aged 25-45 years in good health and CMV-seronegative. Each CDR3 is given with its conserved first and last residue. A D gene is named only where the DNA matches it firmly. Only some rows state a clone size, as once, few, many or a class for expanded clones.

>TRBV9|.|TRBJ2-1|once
CASSVNGGAYNEQFF
TGTGCCAGCAGCGTAAACGGGGGTGCATACAATGAGCAGTTCTTC
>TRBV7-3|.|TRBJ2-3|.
CASSLGGYTDTQYF
TGTGCCAGCAGCTTAGGCGGTTACACAGATACGCAGTATTTT
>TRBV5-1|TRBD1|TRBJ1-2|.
CASSSTGVPRYGYTF
TGCGCCAGCAGCTCCACAGGGGTCCCCCGCTATGGCTACACCTTC
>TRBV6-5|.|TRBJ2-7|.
CASSYFEEQYF
TGTGCCAGCAGTTACTTCGAGGAGCAGTACTTC
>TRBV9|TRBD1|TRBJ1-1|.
CASSIQGENTEAFF
TGTGCCAGCAGCATTCAGGGGGAAAACACTGAAGCTTTCTTT
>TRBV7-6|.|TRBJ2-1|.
CASSLDAQAASYNEQFF
TGTGCCAGCAGCTTAGATGCCCAAGCGGCCTCCTACAATGAGCAGTTCTTC
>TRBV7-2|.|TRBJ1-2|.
CASSLGRAGYTF
TGTGCCAGCAGCTTAGGCAGGGCTGGCTACACCTTC
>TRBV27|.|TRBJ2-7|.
CASSLRTSYEQYF
TGTGCCAGCAGTCTCCGTACTAGTTACGAGCAGTACTTC
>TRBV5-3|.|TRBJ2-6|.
CARSLVLGTGANVLTF
TGTGCCAGAAGCTTGGTGCTGGGCACTGGGGCCAACGTCCTGACTTTC
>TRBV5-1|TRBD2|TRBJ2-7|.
CASSLVGGTPYEQYF
TGCGCCAGCAGCTTGGTGGGGGGGACCCCCTACGAGCAGTACTTC
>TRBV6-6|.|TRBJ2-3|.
CASSSGGPRTDTQYF
TGTGCCAGCAGTTCCGGAGGGCCGCGTACAGATACGCAGTATTTT
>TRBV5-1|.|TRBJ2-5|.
CASKGGETQYF
TGCGCCAGCAAAGGAGGCGAGACCCAGTACTTC
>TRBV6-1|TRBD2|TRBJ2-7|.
CASSLSGRYGDEQYF
TGTGCCAGCAGTCTTAGCGGGAGGTATGGTGACGAGCAGTACTTC
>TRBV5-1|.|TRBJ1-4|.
CASRTIGGDSNEKLFF
TGCGCCAGCAGAACTATAGGGGGAGACTCTAATGAAAAACTGTTTTTT
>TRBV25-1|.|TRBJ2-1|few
CASSDATFPQTYNEQFF
TGTGCCAGCAGTGACGCAACCTTCCCTCAGACCTACAATGAGCAGTTCTTC
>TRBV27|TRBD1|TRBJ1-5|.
CASSTGGGNQPQHF
TGTGCCAGCAGTACAGGGGGTGGGAATCAGCCCCAGCATTTT
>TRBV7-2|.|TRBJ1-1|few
CASSLAGTPNTEAFF
TGTGCCAGCAGCTTAGCGGGGACACCGAACACTGAAGCTTTCTTT
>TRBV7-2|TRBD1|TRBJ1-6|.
CASSEGPGQGNFLHF
TGTGCCAGCAGCGAGGGGCCGGGACAGGGTAATTTCCTCCACTTT
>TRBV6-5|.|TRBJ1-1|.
CASSYSRGRAEAFF
TGTGCCAGCAGTTACTCGAGGGGGAGGGCTGAAGCTTTCTTT
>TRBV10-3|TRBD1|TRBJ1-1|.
CAISSTGGVTEAFF
TGTGCCATCAGCTCGACAGGGGGGGTGACTGAAGCTTTCTTT
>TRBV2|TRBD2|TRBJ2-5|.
CASSARLAAKRETQYF
TGTGCCAGCAGCGCAAGACTAGCGGCCAAAAGAGAGACCCAGTACTTC
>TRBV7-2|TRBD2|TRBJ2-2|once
CASSDGLAGGTGELFF
TGTGCCAGCAGTGATGGGCTAGCGGGAGGAACCGGGGAGCTGTTTTTT
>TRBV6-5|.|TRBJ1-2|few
CASWGVGIGGYTF
TGTGCCAGTTGGGGCGTTGGAATTGGCGGCTACACCTTC
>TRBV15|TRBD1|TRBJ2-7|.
CATSGDRDIDHEQYF
TGTGCCACCAGCGGCGACAGGGATATTGACCACGAGCAGTACTTC
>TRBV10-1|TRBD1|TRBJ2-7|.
CASSAGQFSYEQYF
TGCGCCAGCAGTGCGGGACAGTTCTCCTACGAGCAGTACTTC
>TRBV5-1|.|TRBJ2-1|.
CASSLGWKGNEQFF
TGCGCCAGCAGCTTGGGGTGGAAGGGGAATGAGCAGTTCTTC
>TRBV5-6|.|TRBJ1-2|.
CASSYGQNYGYTF
TGTGCCAGCAGCTACGGACAGAACTATGGCTACACCTTC
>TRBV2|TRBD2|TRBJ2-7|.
CASSPEGTSGRYEQYF
TGTGCCAGCAGTCCCGAAGGGACTAGCGGGAGATACGAGCAGTACTTC
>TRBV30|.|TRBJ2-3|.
CAWDSLRYTDTQYF
TGTGCCTGGGACTCCCTCCGGTACACAGATACGCAGTATTTT
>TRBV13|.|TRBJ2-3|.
CASSLPSVALTDTQYF
TGTGCCAGCAGCTTACCTAGTGTTGCCCTCACGGATACGCAGTATTTT
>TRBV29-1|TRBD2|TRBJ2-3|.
CSGALAGEHINTQYF
TGCAGCGGAGCTCTAGCGGGAGAACATATAAATACGCAGTATTTT
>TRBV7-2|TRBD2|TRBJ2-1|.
CASSHGLAGGRFF
TGTGCCAGCAGCCATGGACTAGCGGGAGGGCGGTTCTTC
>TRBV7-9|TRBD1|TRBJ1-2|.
CASRPRDRDVYGYTF
TGTGCCAGCAGGCCTCGGGACAGGGATGTCTATGGCTACACCTTC
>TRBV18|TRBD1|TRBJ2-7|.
CASSPQGQPYEQYF
TGTGCCAGCTCACCACAGGGACAGCCCTACGAGCAGTACTTC